Presented here are 3 T cell receptor beta chains from one specimen sequenced in a study of T cells in Graves' hyperthyroidism and ophthalmopathy. What was amplified from RNA transcripts were TCR beta CDR3 regions. A set of HTBI primers served as the primers for a first-round RT-PCR of the TCR CDR3. From the multiplex PCR reads, TCRdb called clonotypes with MiXCR, one entry per CDR3 protein. The sample consists of about 610,000 distinct CDR3 sequences, about a sixth of them appearing once. Sample: blood. These TCRs come from a middle-aged woman with Graves' ophthalmopathy.

The chain uses TRBV25-1 and TRBJ2-3, with a tentative D call TRBD2 (6 bases). Germline assignment: CDR1 MGHDK and CDR2 SYGVNS. Trimming stripped 3 bases from V and 2 bases from J, with 12 bases between. The CDR3 is 15 residues long. The CDR3 reads CASSDLAEFTDTQYF. DNA of the CDR3: TGTGCCAGCAGTGATTTAGCGGAATTCACAGATACGCAGTATTTT. Looking up the rest from reference TRBV25-1 and TRBJ2-3 gives the full variable domain: EADIYQTPRYLVIGTGKKITLECSQTMGHDKMYWYQQDPGMELHLIHYSYGVNSTEKGDLSSESTVSRIRTEHFPLTLESARPSHTSQYLCASSDLAEFTDTQYFGPGTRLTVL.

This clonotype has at least ten counts. This chain uses TRBV30 with TRBJ2-3; D uncertain. This CDR3 is 15 amino acids long. Germline V gives CDR1 GTSNPN, CDR2 SVGIG (reference sequence). V lost 3 bases and J 4 bases, leaving 17 bases between the germline ends. The CDR3 protein is CAWSALPQVADTQYF. The CDR3, as DNA: TGTGCCTGGAGCGCGCTCCCTCAGGTAGCAGATACGCAGTATTTT.

For this clonotype: It may be a read error: a sequence one base away is much more abundant. The genes are TRBV28 and TRBJ1-5; no firm D call. CDR1 and CDR2 from the germline V gene are MDHEN and SYDVKM. The CDR3 runs to 17 residues. V lost 5 bases and J lost 0, with 17 bases in between. CDR3 in amino acids: CASSQSRGSPSNQPQHF. CDR3 sequence (DNA): TGTGCCAGCAGTCAATCCCGAGGGTCGCCTAGCAATCAGCCCCAGCATTTT.